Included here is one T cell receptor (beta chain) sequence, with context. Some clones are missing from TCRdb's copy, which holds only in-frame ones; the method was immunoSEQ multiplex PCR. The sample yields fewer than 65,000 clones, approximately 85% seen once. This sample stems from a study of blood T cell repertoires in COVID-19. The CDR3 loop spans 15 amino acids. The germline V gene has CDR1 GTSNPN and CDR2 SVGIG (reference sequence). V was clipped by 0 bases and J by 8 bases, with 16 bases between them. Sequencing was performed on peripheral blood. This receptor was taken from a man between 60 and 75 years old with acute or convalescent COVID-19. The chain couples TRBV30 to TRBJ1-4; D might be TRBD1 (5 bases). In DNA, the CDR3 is TGTGCCTGGAGTGTAGGAGGGACCGGAAGGGAAAAACTGTTTTTT. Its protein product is CAWSVGGTGREKLFF.